This section outlines one TCR beta chain sequence together with its context. The sample's time point: blood at routine non-recurrence follow-up after resection. Whole RNA, isolated from tumor, nontumor lung or frozen PBMC, was sequenced without prior sorting. TCRdb redid the calling of the 5' RACE reads with MiXCR, one entry per CDR3 protein. This table holds around 110,000 distinct CDR3 sequences, more than 10% found once. The CDR3 has 13 amino acids. Germline V lookup: CDR1 MNHEY, CDR2 SMNVEV (reference sequence). With 2 bases removed from V and 3 bases from J, the gap between germline ends came to 8 bases. The data originate from a study of spatial heterogeneity in lung cancer.

This clonotype originated in a male donor with early-stage non-small cell lung cancer. This sequence joins TRBV27 and TRBJ2-7, with TRBD1 as a possible D gene (5 bases). This specimen consisted of PBMCs, obtained at follow-up. The CDR3 DNA is TGTGCCAGCAGTTTACAGGGTCACTACGAGCAGTACTTC. It yields the protein CASSLQGHYEQYF.